The clone carrying this T cell receptor (beta chain) was seen more than once but under ten times. Its antigen is as yet unknown. TCR alpha and TCR beta cDNA libraries with sample barcodes and UMIs came from 5'RACE using constant-segment primers. TCRdb passed the 5' RACE reads through MiXCR, listing each CDR3 protein once. The table has 110,000 or so distinct CDR3 sequences, 22% seen once. From germline, CDR1 is SQVTM and CDR2 ANQGSEA. The CDR3 runs 10 residues. V lost 3 bases, J lost 3 bases, and 2 bases lay in between. The data were taken from a study of T-cell memory formation after mild COVID-19. Study conclusions and caveats: Some SARS-CoV-2-responding clones were already detected in memory before infection. Clones which contracted sat mainly in CM and EM if CD4+, and in EMRA if CD8+.

The TCR originated in a man between 18 and 35 years old who had mild COVID-19 (a few samples of this study predate the infection). Cell type and time point are not known. The sequencing input was PBMCs or a T cell subset sorted from them (not recorded which). The chain is built from TRBV29-1 and TRBJ1-2, with D unclear. CDR3 in amino acids: CSVEDYGYTF. The CDR3 DNA sequence: TGCAGCGTTGAGGACTATGGCTACACCTTC.